This T cell receptor (beta chain) was obtained from a study of blood T cells in healthy people across ages. This clonotype was seen a few times. Primers used in a second PCR of about 6 to 11 cycles were a sample-barcoded 5' primer and a J-beta primer mix. Each cDNA molecule carried a tag from a template-switch adaptor that contained 12 random nucleotides. In TCRdb, the 5' RACE reads were re-called with MiXCR into one record per CDR3 protein. The data show 600,000 to 1,000,000 distinct CDR3 sequences, around a quarter seen once. The CDR3 runs 13 residues. In germline, CDR1 is MDHEN, CDR2 SYDVKM. This same sample was also taken into another study, of T cells of mothers and their children. That study reports: The TCR beta CDR3 read count exceeded 8 million for each mother and was several million for each child. Thymic selection, a shaping force on TCR recombination output, acts similarly in related and unrelated pairs.

The chain uses TRBV28 and TRBJ2-7; D call uncertain. Judging by the DNA end, TRBJ2-5 fits better; the J call may be wrong. Input material: blood. The clonotype comes from a boy aged 5-17 years in good health. The CDR3 DNA follows: TGTGCCAGCAGTGAGGTTGCCCAAGAGACCCAGTACTTC. Protein product: CASSEVAQETQYF.